These 32 T cell receptor beta chains originate from one sample sequenced in a study of PD-L1 blockade in urothelial cancer. Assay: immunoSEQ multiplex PCR; the TCRdb copy retains only in-frame clones and omits some. The table includes approximately 90,000 clones, almost 90% detected once. Stated time point: pretreatment peripheral blood. This specimen consisted of PBMCs, obtained around atezolizumab (anti-PD-L1) treatment. The receptors stem from a man between 60 and 75 years old with urothelial cancer.

The rearrangement links TRBV7-2 to TRBJ2-5; D ambiguous. The CDR3 sequence is 13 residues long. The germline CDR1 and CDR2 sequences are SGHTA and FQGNSA. V gave up 5 bases and J gave up 1 base, with 8 bases separating them. The CDR3 DNA follows: TGTGCCAGCAGCCGCGGTAGCCAAGAGACCCAGTACTTC. Encoded protein: CASSRGSQETQYF. The variable domain in full, with the rest retrieved from reference TRBV7-2 and TRBJ2-5, is GAGVSQSPSNKVTEKGKDVELRCDPISGHTALYWYRQSLGQGLEFLIYFQGNSAPDKSGLPSDRFSAERTGGSVSTLTIQRTQQEDSAVYLCASSRGSQETQYFGPGTRLLVL.

The gene calls are TRBV7-3 and TRBJ2-1; D is perhaps TRBD1 (6 bases). Germline-derived CDR1 and CDR2 are SGHTA and FQGTGA. V was clipped by 5 bases and J by 5 bases, with 13 bases between them. The CDR3 consists of 14 residues. CDR3 protein: CASSPGQSNNEQFF. In DNA form, the CDR3 reads TGTGCCAGCAGCCCCGGACAGTCCAACAATGAGCAGTTCTTC. Supplemented by reference TRBV7-3 and TRBJ2-1, the full variable domain reads GAGVSQTPSNKVTEKGKYVELRCDPISGHTALYWYRQSLGQGPEFLIYFQGTGAADDSGLPNDRFFAVRPEGSVSTLKIQRTERGDSAVYLCASSPGQSNNEQFFGPGTRLTVL.

This rearrangement joins TRBV6-4 to TRBJ2-1, with TRBD1 as a possible D gene (10 bases). The V and J ends lost 6 bases and 13 bases respectively, with 40 bases between them. The CDR3 length is 20 residues. CDR1 MRHNA and CDR2 SNTAGT come from the germline V gene. CDR3 protein: CASSRVDDRGRKGLAWEQFF. The CDR3 DNA sequence: TGTGCCAGCAGCCGGGTGGACGACAGGGGGCGTAAGGGACTAGCTTGGGAACAGTTCTTC.

V and J are TRBV29-1 and TRBJ2-7, with 7 bases fitting TRBD2. Germline CDR1 and CDR2: SQVTM and ANQGSEA. This CDR3 has 12 residues. Trimming removed 5 bases from V and 1 base from J; junction bases left unmatched: 2. The CDR3 DNA sequence: TGCAGCGTTTCGGGACTATCCTACGAGCAGTACTTC. Amino acid sequence: CSVSGLSYEQYF.

A single count supports this clone. V gene TRBV5-1 combines with J gene TRBJ2-1; 10 bases match TRBD2. Germline CDR1 and CDR2: SGHRS and YFSETQ. The V segment lost 6 bases and the J segment 6 bases; nucleotides outside the gene matches: 12. The CDR3 sequence is 16 residues long. CDR3 DNA sequence: TGCGCCAGCACGGCCCCCCGCGAGCGGGAGGGCAATGAGCAGTTCTTC. Protein: CASTAPREREGNEQFF.

V gene TRBV10-1 combines with J gene TRBJ2-7, with 15 bases aligning to TRBD2. Looked up from germline, CDR1 is WNHNN and CDR2 is SYGVQD (reference sequence). V lost 6 bases and J lost 7; bases outside the gene matches: 7. This CDR3 is built from 15 residues. CDR3 bases: TGCGCCAGCAGCGCCGGGACTAGCGGGAGGAAGGAGCAGTACTTC. It codes for CASSAGTSGRKEQYF.

The rearrangement uses TRBV2 and TRBJ2-7, with a weak D call TRBD1 (6 bases). The CDR3 spans 13 residues. With 7 bases removed from V and 1 base from J, the gap between germline ends came to 11 bases. Per the germline V gene, CDR1 is SNHLY and CDR2 is FYNNEI. CDR3 nucleotides: TGTGCCAGCAAGACAGGCATATCCTACGAGCAGTACTTC. Translating it yields CASKTGISYEQYF.

This clone was detected only a few times. This rearrangement joins TRBV2 to TRBJ2-5; TRBD1 is a possible D gene (5 bases). The V gene lost 5 bases and the J gene lost 6 bases, with 19 bases spanning the gap. Germline V lookup: CDR1 SNHLY, CDR2 FYNNEI. This CDR3 contains 15 residues. The CDR3 coding sequence is TGTGCCAGCAGTCTACTCTCCTCCCCAGGGCAGACCCAGTACTTC. Its protein product is CASSLLSSPGQTQYF.

CDR3 DNA sequence: TGCAGTGCTAGGCGGGGTGAGCAGTTCTTC. Translation gives CSARRGEQFF. The chain links TRBV20-1 to TRBJ2-1; tentative D call: TRBD2 (6 bases). The CDR3 is made up of 10 amino acids. Germline CDR1 DFQATT, CDR2 SNEGSKA (reference sequence). The germline V and J ends were trimmed by 3 bases and 9 bases, with 6 bases remaining between them.

The V call is TRBV28, the J call TRBJ2-5, with 9 bases fitting TRBD1. This CDR3 contains 15 residues. In germline, CDR1 is MDHEN, CDR2 SYDVKM. V lost 6 bases and J lost 3; bases outside the gene matches: 8. The CDR3 DNA follows: TGTGCCAGCAGCGTCGGTGGACAGGGGAAAGAGACCCAGTACTTC. Translated, it gives CASSVGGQGKETQYF.

V and J are TRBV6-1 and TRBJ1-1; tentatively, D is TRBD1 (6 bases). V gave up 1 base and J gave up 7 bases, with 16 bases separating them. The germline V gene has CDR1 MNHNS and CDR2 SASEGT. The CDR3 consists of 15 residues. The CDR3 coding sequence is TGTGCCAGCAGTGAAGAATCCAGGGGAGATGGTGAAGCTTTCTTT. Amino acids: CASSEESRGDGEAFF.

The rearrangement uses TRBV7-2 and TRBJ1-3; no clear D gene. The germline V gene has CDR1 SGHTA and CDR2 FQGNSA. The CDR3 sequence is 15 residues long. V was cut by 3 bases and J by 2 bases, with 11 bases left in between. CDR3 residues: CASSFKSGAGNTIYF. The CDR3 DNA is TGTGCCAGCAGCTTTAAGTCGGGTGCTGGAAACACCATATATTTT. The full variable domain, its missing parts supplied by reference TRBV7-2 and TRBJ1-3, is GAGVSQSPSNKVTEKGKDVELRCDPISGHTALYWYRQSLGQGLEFLIYFQGNSAPDKSGLPSDRFSAERTGGSVSTLTIQRTQQEDSAVYLCASSFKSGAGNTIYFGEGSWLTVV.

This clone was recorded once. V usage is TRBV19 and J usage is TRBJ2-3; 11 bases align to TRBD2. The CDR3 consists of 14 residues. V lost 10 bases, J lost 3 bases, and 6 bases stayed unmatched. Germline lookup yields CDR1 LNHDA and CDR2 SQIVND (reference sequence). The CDR3 spells CATLGTSGTDTQYF. CDR3 bases: TGTGCCACCCTAGGGACTAGCGGAACAGATACGCAGTATTTT.

The chain couples TRBV6-6 to TRBJ1-1; 9 nucleotides agree with TRBD1. Germline assignment: CDR1 MNHNY and CDR2 SVGAGI (reference sequence). With 4 bases clipped from V and 4 bases from J, the junction kept 7 bases outside the gene matches. This CDR3 has 15 residues. The CDR3 DNA follows: TGTGCCAGCAGTTCAGCCGACAGGGGGACCACTGAAGCTTTCTTT. Translating gives CASSSADRGTTEAFF.

This sequence joins TRBV7-9 and TRBJ1-2; D not certain. CDR1 is SEHNR, CDR2 FQNEAQ, per germline (reference sequence). V gave up 5 bases and J gave up 8 bases, with 18 bases separating them. The CDR3 loop spans 14 amino acids. The CDR3 loop is CASSQPDGEGGYTF. The CDR3 DNA follows: TGTGCCAGCAGCCAGCCTGACGGCGAGGGAGGCTACACCTTC.

V and J are TRBV2 and TRBJ2-7; 7 bases align to TRBD1. V shed 7 bases, J shed 2 bases, and the junction held 8 bases outside the gene matches. The CDR3 runs to 14 residues. The germline V gene encodes CDR1 SNHLY and CDR2 FYNNEI. The CDR3 coding sequence is TGTGCCAGCACCCTAGGGACAGAAGCCTACGAGCAGTACTTC. Protein sequence: CASTLGTEAYEQYF.

This clone was seen a single time. One junction end disagrees with the germline gene, perhaps due to a read error. Other DNA sequences within the sample encode an identical CDR3. The chain carries TRBV6-1 and TRBJ2-5; 14 nucleotides line up with TRBD2. The germline gives CDR1 MNHNS, CDR2 SASEGT. The CDR3 consists of 18 residues. The CDR3 DNA sequence: TGTGCCAGCAGTGCGAGGACTAGCGGGGGGTCTTCCCAAGAGACTCAGTACTTC. Protein sequence: CASSARTSGGSSQETQYF.

The CDR3 region has the DNA TGCGCCAGCAGTGGGGGACTAGCGACAGATACGCAGTATTTT. This translates into CASSGGLATDTQYF. J is TRBJ2-3 and V is TRBV10-1; 10 nucleotides line up with TRBD2. J was trimmed by 3 bases and V by 4 bases; bases with no gene match: 1. CDR1 WNHNN and CDR2 SYGVQD come from the germline V gene (reference sequence). The CDR3 has 14 amino acids.

The J gene is TRBJ2-7, the V gene TRBV7-3, with TRBD1 matching over 11 bases. The germline V gene encodes CDR1 SGHTA and CDR2 FQGTGA. The CDR3 length is 14 residues. V trimming: 5 bases; J trimming: 7 bases; junction bases outside the gene matches: 7. CDR3 nucleotide sequence: TGTGCCAGCAGCAGGGGGACAGGGGGAAGGGAGCAGTACTTC. Its protein product is CASSRGTGGREQYF.

The CDR3 reads CASSVGGGSRYEQYF. CDR3 nucleotides: TGTGCCAGCAGCGTAGGGGGGGGGAGCCGCTACGAGCAGTACTTC. This chain links TRBV9 with TRBJ2-7; 7 bases align to TRBD2. Germline values: CDR1 SGDLS, CDR2 YYNGEE. This CDR3 has 15 residues. V shed 0 bases and J 3 bases; nucleotides not matched to a gene: 6.

V gene TRBV10-3 combines with J gene TRBJ2-3; 13 bases align to TRBD2. CDR3 length: 14 residues. Germline CDR1 is ENHRY and CDR2 is SYGVKD. V was clipped by 11 bases and J by 5 bases; unmatched bases: 7. CDR3 in amino acids: CASGTSGEIDTQYF. CDR3 DNA: TGTGCCTCAGGGACTAGCGGGGAGATAGATACGCAGTATTTT.

V and J are TRBV4-1 and TRBJ1-2, with TRBD1 as a possible D gene (5 bases). V lost 3 bases and J lost 4, with 9 bases in between. Germline assignment: CDR1 MGHRA and CDR2 YSYEKL. The CDR3 consists of 13 residues. The CDR3 spells CASSQVTGYGYTF. CDR3 in DNA: TGCGCCAGCAGCCAGGTAACAGGCTATGGCTACACCTTC.

V usage is TRBV28 and J usage is TRBJ2-7; a weak D match, TRBD2 (6 bases). The CDR3 has 17 amino acids. Germline CDR1 and CDR2: MDHEN and SYDVKM. Trimming removed 2 bases at V and 6 bases at J, with 23 bases between. CDR3 nucleotides: TGTGCCAGCAGTTTAGGTGAGACGGGAGTGTTCCCCTTCGAGCAGTACTTC. Translation: CASSLGETGVFPFEQYF.

This CDR3 reads CASSPRQPGLWDTEAFF. In DNA form, the CDR3 reads TGTGCCAGCAGTCCAAGACAGCCCGGCCTTTGGGACACTGAAGCTTTCTTT. The chain combines TRBV28 with TRBJ1-1, with D perhaps TRBD1 (5 bases). This CDR3 region has 17 residues. Germline assignment: CDR1 MDHEN and CDR2 SYDVKM. The ends were cut back, 5 bases at V and 3 bases at J, with 22 bases in the middle. The whole variable domain, filled in from reference TRBV28 and TRBJ1-1, reads DVKVTQSSRYLVKRTGEKVFLECVQDMDHENMFWYRQDPGLGLRLIYFSYDVKMKEKGDIPEGYSVSREKKERFSLILESASTNQTSMYLCASSPRQPGLWDTEAFFGQGTRLTVV.

The chain combines TRBV28 with TRBJ2-1; possible D gene TRBD1, 6 bases. The germline V gene has CDR1 MDHEN and CDR2 SYDVKM. With 1 base removed from V and 7 bases from J, the gap between germline ends came to 14 bases. CDR3 length: 15 amino acids. CDR3 DNA: TGTGCCAGCAGTTTATTAGGACAAAGGGGGAATGAGCAGTTCTTC. Translation: CASSLLGQRGNEQFF.

The chain combines TRBV15 with TRBJ1-5; no clear D gene. The CDR3 is 14 residues long. Germline V gives CDR1 LNHNV, CDR2 YYDKDF (reference sequence). V shed 1 base and J shed 3 bases, with 7 bases lying between them. The CDR3 sequence: CATSRGAVNQPQHF. The DNA for the CDR3 is TGTGCCACCAGCAGAGGGGCAGTCAATCAGCCCCAGCATTTT.

The J gene is TRBJ2-1, the V gene TRBV7-3, with 8 bases lining up with TRBD1. V lost 2 bases, J lost 1 base, and 4 bases stayed unmatched. Germline lookup yields CDR1 SGHTA and CDR2 FQGTGA. CDR3 length: 16 residues. The CDR3: CASSLDDRGSYNEQFF. The CDR3 DNA sequence: TGTGCCAGCAGCTTAGACGACAGGGGATCCTACAATGAGCAGTTCTTC.

This chain links TRBV5-1 with TRBJ2-1, with 7 bases that match TRBD1. The germline gives CDR1 SGHRS, CDR2 YFSETQ. The CDR3 covers 16 residues. J gave up 4 bases and V 4 bases, and 11 bases lay outside the gene matches. The CDR3 loop is CASSMTGSTLYNEQFF. The CDR3, as DNA: TGCGCCAGCAGCATGACAGGGTCCACCCTATACAATGAGCAGTTCTTC.

The V call is TRBV5-4, the J call TRBJ1-5, with D maybe TRBD1 (5 bases). From germline, CDR1 is SGHNT and CDR2 YYREEE (reference sequence). The CDR3 spans 13 residues. V was trimmed by 4 bases and J by 5 bases, leaving 10 bases between them. CDR3 protein: CASSPGGDQPQHF. The CDR3, as DNA: TGTGCCAGCAGCCCCGGGGGGGATCAGCCCCAGCATTTT.

The chain is built from TRBV19 and TRBJ2-3; D possibly corresponds to TRBD2 (5 bases). Trimming removed 4 bases at V and 2 bases at J, with 7 bases between. This CDR3 has 13 amino acids. Germline V gene lookup returns CDR1 LNHDA and CDR2 SQIVND (reference sequence). The CDR3 DNA follows: TGTGCCAGTAGTAAACTAGACACAGATACGCAGTATTTT. Translated: CASSKLDTDTQYF.

Only one count was recorded for this clone. V gene TRBV7-9 combines with J gene TRBJ2-5; D uncertain. The CDR3 covers 12 residues. Per germline, CDR1 SEHNR and CDR2 FQNEAQ (reference sequence). Trimming pared 2 bases from V and 6 bases from J, leaving 7 bases between. The CDR3 region has the DNA TGTGCCAGCAGCTTATCTCTACAGACCCAGTACTTC. It specifies CASSLSLQTQYF.

The sample holds a few counts of this clone. The J gene is TRBJ1-2, the V gene TRBV19; 8 bases fit TRBD1. The V gene end was trimmed by 7 bases and the J gene end by 4 bases; junction bases not matched to a gene: 11. The V gene's germline CDR1 is LNHDA and CDR2 SQIVND (reference sequence). The CDR3 extends over 15 amino acids. The chain's CDR3 is CASTPGTGEGYGYTF. The CDR3 DNA reads TGTGCCAGTACTCCTGGGACAGGAGAGGGCTATGGCTACACCTTC.